This passage covers 19 T cell receptor beta chains from one sample sequenced in a study of chronic HIV infection and antiretroviral therapy. TCRdb independently ran MiXCR on the 5' RACE reads; one entry per CDR3 protein. The table lists approximately 47,000 distinct CDR3 sequences, 19% of them singletons, with approximately 2.5% in the top ten. Material: peripheral blood. The receptors derive from an adult who had HIV and had not received antiretroviral therapy, or was an uninfected healthy control (not recorded which).

The chain is built from TRBV28 and TRBJ2-7; no reliable D call. CDR3 size: 14 residues. V was shortened by 4 bases and J by 0 bases, with 10 bases between the two germline ends. Germline values: CDR1 MDHEN, CDR2 SYDVKM. For the CDR3, the DNA is TGTGCCAGCAGTTCCCCGGCCCTCTCCTACGAGCAGTACTTC. Translating gives CASSSPALSYEQYF.

The rearrangement links TRBV2 to TRBJ2-7, with 8 bases that match TRBD2. CDR1 and CDR2 (germline): SNHLY, FYNNEI. V lost 6 bases to trimming and J lost 6 bases; unmatched junction nucleotides: 10. The CDR3 contains 14 residues. The CDR3 bases are TGTGCCAGCAGACCGGGACTAGACCGTCCCGAGCAGTACTTC. Residues: CASRPGLDRPEQYF.

This chain joins TRBV5-1 and TRBJ2-3, with no clear D. CDR1 and CDR2 from the germline V gene are SGHRS and YFSETQ. The CDR3 consists of 14 residues. The V end lost 4 bases, the J end lost 1 base, and 10 bases lay between the germline ends. CDR3 amino acids: CASSVLDGTDTQYF. The CDR3 region has the DNA TGCGCCAGCAGCGTGCTCGATGGCACAGATACGCAGTATTTT.

There are a few counts of this clonotype. V is TRBV2 and J is TRBJ1-5; possibly TRBD1 for D (6 bases). V was cut by 5 bases and J by 6 bases, with 11 bases left in between. From germline, CDR1 is SNHLY and CDR2 FYNNEI. The CDR3 runs to 13 residues. CDR3 DNA sequence: TGTGCCAGCAGTCTACAGGGTGGTCAGCCCCAGCATTTT. Its translation is CASSLQGGQPQHF.

CDR3 amino acids: CSAPRLAGIQETQYF. In DNA, the CDR3 is TGCAGTGCTCCCCGACTAGCGGGGATCCAAGAGACCCAGTACTTC. This rearrangement joins TRBV20-1 to TRBJ2-5; 11 positions match TRBD2. CDR3 size: 15 residues. Germline assignment: CDR1 DFQATT and CDR2 SNEGSKA (reference sequence). V lost 5 bases and J lost 1; bases outside the gene matches: 6.

This chain uses TRBV28 with TRBJ2-3; no firm D call. Trimming stripped 6 bases from V and 3 bases from J, with 10 bases between. There are 13 residues in the CDR3. Germline V gene lookup returns CDR1 MDHEN and CDR2 SYDVKM. The CDR3 reads CASRIVATDTQYF. The CDR3 coding sequence is TGTGCCAGCAGGATCGTGGCGACAGATACGCAGTATTTT. Together with reference TRBV28 and TRBJ2-3, the CDR3 gives the full variable domain: DVKVTQSSRYLVKRTGEKVFLECVQDMDHENMFWYRQDPGLGLRLIYFSYDVKMKEKGDIPEGYSVSREKKERFSLILESASTNQTSMYLCASRIVATDTQYFGPGTRLTVL.

The chain combines TRBV10-3 with TRBJ2-3, with TRBD2 matching over 7 bases. The V gene's germline CDR1 is ENHRY and CDR2 SYGVKD. The CDR3 loop spans 17 amino acids. J lost 3 bases, V lost 3 bases, and 12 bases had no gene match. This chain's CDR3 is CAISDSVGLTSTDTQYF. CDR3 DNA sequence: TGTGCCATCAGTGATAGCGTGGGACTAACGTCAACAGATACGCAGTATTTT.

This clonotype was observed a few times. The chain is built from TRBV11-2 and TRBJ2-3; D call uncertain. V was shortened by 5 bases and J by 7 bases, with 16 bases between the two germline ends. This CDR3 has 14 amino acids. CDR1 and CDR2 (germline): SGHAT, FQNNGV. CDR3 DNA sequence: TGTGCCAGCAGCCCAGCCCGGACGACACATACGCAGTATTTT. The encoded protein is CASSPARTTHTQYF.

The J gene is TRBJ2-3, the V gene TRBV2, with D possibly being TRBD1 or TRBD2 (5 bases each). This CDR3 contains 15 residues. Between the trimmed V and J ends, which lost 1 base and 0 bases, there was a span of 8 bases. From germline, CDR1 is SNHLY and CDR2 FYNNEI. CDR3 sequence (DNA): TGTGCCAGCAGTGAAGGGGACCCAAGCACAGATACGCAGTATTTT. As protein: CASSEGDPSTDTQYF.

The J gene is TRBJ2-7, the V gene TRBV29-1, with D possibly matching TRBD2 (5 bases). CDR1 SQVTM and CDR2 ANQGSEA come from the germline V gene. V was clipped by 7 bases and J by 3 bases, with 16 bases between them. This CDR3 contains 13 residues. The CDR3 coding sequence is TGCAGCGCCGCGGCCCCAGGACTCTACGAGCAGTACTTC. Protein product: CSAAAPGLYEQYF.

This clonotype was detected only a few times. The chain employs TRBV20-1 and TRBJ2-1; D remains unclear. The CDR3 has 10 residues. The germline CDR1 and CDR2 sequences are DFQATT and SNEGSKA (reference sequence). V gave up 6 bases and J gave up 7 bases, with 7 bases separating them. DNA for the CDR3: TGCAGTGCCCTCTCGAATGAGCAGTTCTTC. Translated, it gives CSALSNEQFF.

J is TRBJ1-2 and V is TRBV2; 7 bases are shared with TRBD1. With V trimmed by 6 bases and J by 9 bases, 4 bases remained unmatched. Germline V gene sequence: CDR1 SNHLY, CDR2 FYNNEI. This CDR3 spans 11 amino acids. The CDR3 reads CASRQGSRYTF. CDR3 in DNA: TGTGCCAGCAGACAGGGGTCCCGCTACACCTTC.

This clonotype was observed a few times. The genes are TRBV5-1 and TRBJ2-1; D is undetermined. Germline loops: CDR1 SGHRS, CDR2 YFSETQ. Trimming shortened V by 7 bases and J by 8 bases, and 16 bases separated the two germline ends. The CDR3 is 13 amino acids. In DNA form, the CDR3 reads TGCGCCAGCTTCTGGACCTCGACGGATGAGCAGTTCTTC. Amino acid sequence: CASFWTSTDEQFF.

The chain has TRBV28 and TRBJ1-2; D unresolved. The germline gives CDR1 MDHEN, CDR2 SYDVKM. Trimming stripped 6 bases from V and 1 base from J, with 21 bases between. The CDR3 length is 17 residues. CDR3 DNA sequence: TGTGCCAGCAGACTCACTGTCGACCTACTAAGTAACTATGGCTACACCTTC. Translating gives CASRLTVDLLSNYGYTF.

The chain recombines TRBV24-1 with TRBJ2-1; tentative D call: TRBD2 (5 bases). Between the trimmed V and J ends, which lost 7 bases and 10 bases, there was a span of 13 bases. The germline V gene encodes CDR1 KGHDR and CDR2 SFDVKD. The CDR3 length is 12 residues. CDR3 sequence (DNA): TGTGCCACCAGCCAACAAACGGGGGAGCAGTTCTTC. Protein sequence: CATSQQTGEQFF.

The rearrangement links TRBV20-1 to TRBJ1-2, with D uncertain. Trimming shortened V by 3 bases and J by 5 bases, and 7 bases separated the two germline ends. The CDR3 length is 11 residues. The germline V gene encodes CDR1 DFQATT and CDR2 SNEGSKA (reference sequence). The CDR3 protein is CSARDAYGYTF. The CDR3 nucleotides are TGCAGTGCTAGGGACGCTTATGGCTACACCTTC.

This rearrangement joins TRBV5-1 to TRBJ2-7, with 9 bases identical to TRBD1. Germline trimming cut 4 bases from V and 6 bases from J; bases unmatched to any gene: 17. Germline loops: CDR1 SGHRS, CDR2 YFSETQ. This CDR3 is 17 amino acids long. The CDR3 spells CASSLNPRDRVMGEQYF. The CDR3 coding sequence is TGCGCCAGCAGCCTTAACCCCCGGGACAGGGTCATGGGCGAGCAGTACTTC.

This chain joins TRBV7-8 and TRBJ2-3; 8 bases line up with TRBD2. Germline values: CDR1 SGHVS, CDR2 FQNEAQ. CDR3 length: 14 residues. After removal of 2 bases from V and 3 bases from J, the junction contained 1 base not matched to a gene. This CDR3 is CASSLQRETDTQYF. The CDR3 nucleotides read TGTGCCAGCAGCTTACAGCGGGAGACAGATACGCAGTATTTT.

The chain is built from TRBV7-9 and TRBJ1-2; 7 bases line up with TRBD1. V gave up 3 bases and J gave up 11 bases; unmatched junction bases: 9. The CDR3 loop spans 13 amino acids. Germline-derived CDR1 and CDR2 are SEHNR and FQNEAQ (reference sequence). CDR3 sequence (DNA): TGTGCCAGCAGCTTGACGGGACAGCAAGAATACACCTTC. The encoded protein is CASSLTGQQEYTF.